Listed below are T cell receptor beta chains from one sample, sequenced in a study of a mutant IDH1 vaccine in newly diagnosed glioma. The antigens of these receptors remain unknown. The protocol was immunoSEQ multiplex PCR, while the TCRdb copy is restricted to in-frame clones and leaves out a portion. The data hold around 100,000 clones, with 89% observed a single time. The sequencing used PBMCs, collected from a glioma patient whose treatment included an IDH1 peptide vaccine. All receptors derive from a woman aged 50 to 60 with glioma. Each CDR3 is given with its conserved first and last residue. Fields, in order: D gene, J gene, clone size, V gene, CDR3 protein, CDR3 DNA. The D gene is left open where the match is weak. Expanded clones get a size class; other rows say once, few or many, or leave the size out.

D gene: -
J gene: TRBJ1-1
clone size: -
V gene: TRBV5-1
CDR3 protein: CASSLGQVGTEAFF
CDR3 DNA: TGCGCCAGCAGCTTGGGACAGGTGGGGACTGAAGCTTTCTTT

D gene: TRBD1
J gene: TRBJ1-1
clone size: -
V gene: TRBV6-6
CDR3 protein: CASSYGAGGNTEAFF
CDR3 DNA: TGTGCCAGCAGTTACGGTGCAGGGGGTAACACTGAAGCTTTCTTT

D gene: TRBD1
J gene: TRBJ2-4
clone size: -
V gene: TRBV19
CDR3 protein: CASSIGTTGVAKNIQYF
CDR3 DNA: TGTGCCAGTAGTATAGGTACAACAGGGGTGGCCAAAAACATTCAGTACTTC

D gene: TRBD1
J gene: TRBJ2-2
clone size: -
V gene: TRBV5-1
CDR3 protein: CASSLAQGANGELFF
CDR3 DNA: TGCGCCAGCAGCTTGGCCCAGGGGGCTAACGGGGAGCTGTTTTTT

D gene: -
J gene: TRBJ1-5
clone size: -
V gene: TRBV19
CDR3 protein: CASTQQGVGQPQHF
CDR3 DNA: TGTGCCAGTACCCAACAGGGAGTAGGTCAGCCCCAGCATTTT

D gene: TRBD2
J gene: TRBJ2-1
clone size: once
V gene: TRBV6-1
CDR3 protein: CASSGEASGGSSYNEQFF
CDR3 DNA: TGTGCCAGCAGTGGAGAAGCTAGCGGGGGGAGCTCCTACAATGAGCAGTTCTTC

D gene: TRBD2
J gene: TRBJ2-1
clone size: -
V gene: TRBV7-3
CDR3 protein: CASSPQSTSGTSEQFF
CDR3 DNA: TGTGCCAGCAGCCCACAGAGTACTAGCGGGACAAGTGAGCAGTTCTTC

D gene: -
J gene: TRBJ2-7
clone size: -
V gene: TRBV20-1
CDR3 protein: CSASVVYEQYF
CDR3 DNA: TGCAGTGCTAGTGTGGTCTACGAGCAGTACTTC

D gene: -
J gene: TRBJ1-1
clone size: -
V gene: TRBV27
CDR3 protein: CASSLSMNTEAFF
CDR3 DNA: TGTGCCAGCAGTCTCTCAATGAACACTGAAGCTTTCTTT

D gene: -
J gene: TRBJ1-2
clone size: -
V gene: TRBV11-2
CDR3 protein: CASSLGTGFDYGYTF
CDR3 DNA: TGTGCCAGCAGCTTAGGTACAGGGTTTGACTATGGCTACACCTTC

D gene: TRBD1
J gene: TRBJ2-7
clone size: -
V gene: TRBV11-2
CDR3 protein: CASRSGQGNHEQYF
CDR3 DNA: TGTGCCAGCAGGTCGGGACAGGGTAACCACGAGCAGTACTTC

D gene: -
J gene: TRBJ1-6
clone size: -
V gene: TRBV10-1
CDR3 protein: CASSQGLRSPLHF
CDR3 DNA: TGCGCCAGCAGTCAGGGTTTACGATCACCCCTCCACTTT

D gene: -
J gene: TRBJ1-2
clone size: -
V gene: TRBV2
CDR3 protein: CASVGRRIAGYGYTF
CDR3 DNA: TGTGCCAGCGTGGGACGTCGGATAGCGGGCTATGGCTACACCTTC

D gene: -
J gene: TRBJ2-2
clone size: -
V gene: TRBV6-5
CDR3 protein: CASSYDLGQAGELFF
CDR3 DNA: TGTGCCAGCAGTTACGACTTAGGTCAAGCCGGGGAGCTGTTTTTT

D gene: -
J gene: TRBJ2-7
clone size: -
V gene: TRBV5-8
CDR3 protein: CASSLVGTSEQYF
CDR3 DNA: TGTGCCAGCAGCTTGGTCGGGACCTCGGAGCAGTACTTC

D gene: TRBD1
J gene: TRBJ2-5
clone size: -
V gene: TRBV9
CDR3 protein: CASNLGQGGETQYF
CDR3 DNA: TGTGCCAGCAACTTGGGACAGGGTGGTGAGACCCAGTACTTC

D gene: -
J gene: TRBJ2-7
clone size: -
V gene: TRBV6-5
CDR3 protein: CASSEEAVTRYEQYF
CDR3 DNA: TGTGCCAGCTCCGAAGAGGCAGTGACTAGGTACGAGCAGTACTTC

D gene: TRBD2
J gene: TRBJ2-1
clone size: once
V gene: TRBV9
CDR3 protein: CASSGTSGSSYNEQFF
CDR3 DNA: TGTGCCAGCAGCGGAACTAGCGGGAGCTCCTACAATGAGCAGTTCTTC

D gene: -
J gene: TRBJ2-1
clone size: once
V gene: TRBV18
CDR3 protein: CASSPPGTPRGNEQFF
CDR3 DNA: TGTGCCAGCTCACCACCCGGGACCCCGAGGGGCAATGAGCAGTTCTTC

D gene: -
J gene: TRBJ2-4
clone size: -
V gene: TRBV10-2
CDR3 protein: CASSANSQNIQYF
CDR3 DNA: TGCGCCAGCAGCGCCAATAGTCAAAACATTCAGTACTTC

D gene: -
J gene: TRBJ1-2
clone size: -
V gene: TRBV19
CDR3 protein: CASSYQGIYGYTF
CDR3 DNA: TGTGCCAGTAGTTATCAGGGGATCTATGGCTACACCTTC

D gene: TRBD1
J gene: TRBJ2-1
clone size: -
V gene: TRBV9
CDR3 protein: CASSPDRDPYNEQFF
CDR3 DNA: TGTGCCAGCAGCCCGGACAGGGACCCCTACAATGAGCAGTTCTTC

D gene: -
J gene: TRBJ2-1
clone size: -
V gene: TRBV13
CDR3 protein: CASSLGASFDEQFF
CDR3 DNA: TGTGCCAGCAGCCTCGGGGCTAGTTTCGATGAGCAGTTCTTC

D gene: -
J gene: TRBJ2-1
clone size: -
V gene: TRBV29-1
CDR3 protein: CSAAQGSSYNEQFF
CDR3 DNA: TGCAGCGCGGCGCAGGGTAGCTCCTACAATGAGCAGTTCTTC

D gene: -
J gene: TRBJ1-1
clone size: -
V gene: TRBV28
CDR3 protein: CASRGGGGREAFF
CDR3 DNA: TGTGCCAGCAGAGGGGGGGGAGGTAGGGAAGCTTTCTTT

D gene: -
J gene: TRBJ2-3
clone size: -
V gene: TRBV5-5
CDR3 protein: CASSLDSTDTQYF
CDR3 DNA: TGTGCCAGCAGCTTGGACAGCACAGATACGCAGTATTTT

D gene: -
J gene: TRBJ2-7
clone size: -
V gene: TRBV4-1
CDR3 protein: CASSQVGGVSSYEQYF
CDR3 DNA: TGCGCCAGCAGCCAAGTGGGAGGTGTTAGCTCCTACGAGCAGTACTTC

D gene: -
J gene: TRBJ1-6
clone size: -
V gene: TRBV7-3
CDR3 protein: CASSLMGGGGSPLHF
CDR3 DNA: TGTGCCAGCAGCTTAATGGGGGGCGGAGGTTCACCCCTCCACTTT

D gene: -
J gene: TRBJ1-5
clone size: -
V gene: TRBV30
CDR3 protein: CAWRATGRGQPQHF
CDR3 DNA: TGTGCCTGGAGGGCGACAGGTCGGGGCCAGCCCCAGCATTTT

D gene: -
J gene: TRBJ2-7
clone size: once
V gene: TRBV6-1
CDR3 protein: CASSGDSSEQYF
CDR3 DNA: TGTGCCAGCAGTGGGGATAGCAGTGAGCAGTACTTC

D gene: -
J gene: TRBJ1-2
clone size: -
V gene: TRBV27
CDR3 protein: CASSLQRGYGYTF
CDR3 DNA: TGTGCCAGCAGTCTCCAACGGGGCTATGGCTACACCTTC

D gene: -
J gene: TRBJ2-5
clone size: -
V gene: TRBV7-9
CDR3 protein: CASSLDTAQETQYF
CDR3 DNA: TGTGCCAGCAGCTTAGATACAGCACAAGAGACCCAGTACTTC

D gene: -
J gene: TRBJ1-1
clone size: -
V gene: TRBV27
CDR3 protein: CASSPFGAGTEAFF
CDR3 DNA: TGTGCCAGCAGCCCTTTCGGGGCAGGGACTGAAGCTTTCTTT

D gene: -
J gene: TRBJ1-1
clone size: -
V gene: TRBV6-5
CDR3 protein: CASGAAAGNTEAFF
CDR3 DNA: TGTGCCAGCGGCGCGGCGGCAGGGAACACTGAAGCTTTCTTT

D gene: TRBD1
J gene: TRBJ1-6
clone size: -
V gene: TRBV6-5
CDR3 protein: CASSPPGQGDSPLHF
CDR3 DNA: TGTGCCAGCAGTCCCCCGGGACAGGGTGATTCACCCCTCCACTTT

D gene: -
J gene: TRBJ2-2
clone size: -
V gene: TRBV5-8
CDR3 protein: CASSPRSHLGGSNTGELFF
CDR3 DNA: TGTGCCAGCAGCCCACGAAGTCATCTTGGGGGCTCGAACACCGGGGAGCTGTTTTTT

D gene: -
J gene: TRBJ2-7
clone size: -
V gene: TRBV28
CDR3 protein: CASSTRPGEQYF
CDR3 DNA: TGTGCCAGCTCTACACGGCCGGGCGAGCAGTACTTC

D gene: TRBD2
J gene: TRBJ2-3
clone size: -
V gene: TRBV19
CDR3 protein: CASRWTSGIADTQYF
CDR3 DNA: TGTGCCAGTAGGTGGACTAGCGGGATAGCAGATACGCAGTATTTT

D gene: -
J gene: TRBJ1-5
clone size: -
V gene: TRBV28
CDR3 protein: CASRSQYNQPQHF
CDR3 DNA: TGTGCCAGCAGGAGCCAGTACAATCAGCCCCAGCATTTT

D gene: -
J gene: TRBJ1-1
clone size: -
V gene: TRBV27
CDR3 protein: CASSLARGGRNTEAFF
CDR3 DNA: TGTGCCAGCAGTTTAGCGAGGGGGGGCCGAAACACTGAAGCTTTCTTT

D gene: TRBD2
J gene: TRBJ2-1
clone size: -
V gene: TRBV18
CDR3 protein: CASSSRAQGLADYNEQFF
CDR3 DNA: TGTGCCAGCTCCTCCCGGGCCCAGGGACTAGCGGACTACAATGAGCAGTTCTTC